This TCR beta chain was sequenced in a study of identical twins. Whole-study findings and limits: The study drew conclusions from cross-sectional statistical analysis, not from following the same donors. Among out-of-frame alpha sequences shared by twins, low generation probability occurred in excess. Carriage of fewer insertions was seen in abundant cord blood beta clonotypes, whereas memory repertoires showed none.

V was clipped by 0 bases and J by 7 bases, with 16 bases between them. The CDR3 totals 15 residues. CDR1 and CDR2 from the germline V gene are SGHRS and YFSETQ. The sample holds a few counts of this clonotype. Its antigen remains unidentified. Among all donors, each was a healthy Caucasian. TCRdb redid the calling of the 5' RACE reads with MiXCR, one entry per CDR3 protein. This table has about 530,000 distinct CDR3 sequences, approximately 20% appearing once. The same data also went into a second study, on yellow fever vaccine responses in identical twins.

This receptor was obtained from a woman aged 18-30 years in good health. The sequenced sample was CD4+ T cells sorted from blood. The rearrangement uses TRBV5-1 and TRBJ1-2; D is unclear. In DNA form, the CDR3 reads TGCGCCAGCAGCTTGGAGGCGGTAGGGAGTTCTGGCTACACCTTC. This gives the protein CASSLEAVGSSGYTF.